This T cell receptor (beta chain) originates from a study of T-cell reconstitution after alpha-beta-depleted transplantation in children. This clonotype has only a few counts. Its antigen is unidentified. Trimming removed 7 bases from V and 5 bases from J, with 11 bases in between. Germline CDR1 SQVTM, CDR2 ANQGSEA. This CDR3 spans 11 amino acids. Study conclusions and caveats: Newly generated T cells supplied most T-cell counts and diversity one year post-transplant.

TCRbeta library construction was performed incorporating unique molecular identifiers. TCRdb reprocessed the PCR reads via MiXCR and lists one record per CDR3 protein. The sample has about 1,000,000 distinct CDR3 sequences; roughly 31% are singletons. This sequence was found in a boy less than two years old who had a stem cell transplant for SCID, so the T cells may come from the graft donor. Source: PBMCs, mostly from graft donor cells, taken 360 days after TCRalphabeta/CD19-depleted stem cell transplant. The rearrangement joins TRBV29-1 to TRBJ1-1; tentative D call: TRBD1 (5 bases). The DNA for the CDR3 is TGCAGCGCCGAGGGGAAGACTGAAGCTTTCTTT. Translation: CSAEGKTEAFF.